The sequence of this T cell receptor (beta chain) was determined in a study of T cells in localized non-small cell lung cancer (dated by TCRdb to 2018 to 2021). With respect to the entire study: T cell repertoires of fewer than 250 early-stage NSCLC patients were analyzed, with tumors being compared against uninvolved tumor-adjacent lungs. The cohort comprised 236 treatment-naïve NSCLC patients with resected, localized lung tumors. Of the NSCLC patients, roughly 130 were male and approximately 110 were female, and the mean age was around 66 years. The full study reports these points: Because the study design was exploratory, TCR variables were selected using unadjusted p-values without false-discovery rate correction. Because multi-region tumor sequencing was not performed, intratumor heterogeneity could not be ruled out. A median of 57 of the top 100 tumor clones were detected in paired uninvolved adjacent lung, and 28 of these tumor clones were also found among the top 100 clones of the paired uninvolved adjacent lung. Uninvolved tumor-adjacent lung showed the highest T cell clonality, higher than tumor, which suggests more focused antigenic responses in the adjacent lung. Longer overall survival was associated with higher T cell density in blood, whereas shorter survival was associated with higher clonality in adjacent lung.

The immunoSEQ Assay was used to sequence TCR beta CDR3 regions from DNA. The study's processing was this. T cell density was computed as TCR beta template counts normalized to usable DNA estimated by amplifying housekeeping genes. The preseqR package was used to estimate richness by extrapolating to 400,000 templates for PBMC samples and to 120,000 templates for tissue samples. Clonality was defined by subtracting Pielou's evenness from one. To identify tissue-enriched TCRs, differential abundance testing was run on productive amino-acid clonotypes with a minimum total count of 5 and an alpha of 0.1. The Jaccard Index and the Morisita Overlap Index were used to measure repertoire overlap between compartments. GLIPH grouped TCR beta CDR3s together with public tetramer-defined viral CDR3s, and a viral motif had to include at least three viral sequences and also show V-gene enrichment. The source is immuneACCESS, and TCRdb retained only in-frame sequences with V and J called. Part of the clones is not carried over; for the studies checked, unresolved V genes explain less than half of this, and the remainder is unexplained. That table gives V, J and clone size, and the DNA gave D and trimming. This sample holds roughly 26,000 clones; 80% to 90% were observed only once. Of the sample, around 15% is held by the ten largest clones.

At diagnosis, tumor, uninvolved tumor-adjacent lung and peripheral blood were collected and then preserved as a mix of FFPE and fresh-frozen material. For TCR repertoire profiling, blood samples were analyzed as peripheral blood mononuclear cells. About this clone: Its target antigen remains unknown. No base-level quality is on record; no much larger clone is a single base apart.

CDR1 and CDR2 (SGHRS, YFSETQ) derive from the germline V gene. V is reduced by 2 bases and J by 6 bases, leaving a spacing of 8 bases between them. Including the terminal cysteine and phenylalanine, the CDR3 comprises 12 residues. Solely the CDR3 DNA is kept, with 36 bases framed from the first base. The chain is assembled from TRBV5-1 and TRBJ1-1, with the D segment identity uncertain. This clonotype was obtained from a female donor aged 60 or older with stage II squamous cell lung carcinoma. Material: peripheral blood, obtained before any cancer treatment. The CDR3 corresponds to CASSFGGAEAFF. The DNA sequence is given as TGCGCCAGCAGCTTCGGAGGAGCTGAAGCTTTCTTT.